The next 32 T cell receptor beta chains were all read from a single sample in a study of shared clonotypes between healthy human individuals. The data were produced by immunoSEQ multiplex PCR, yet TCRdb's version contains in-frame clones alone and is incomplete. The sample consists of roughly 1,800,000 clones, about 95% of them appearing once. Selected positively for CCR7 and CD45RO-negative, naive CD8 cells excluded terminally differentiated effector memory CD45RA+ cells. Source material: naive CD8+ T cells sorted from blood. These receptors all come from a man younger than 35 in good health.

CDR3 in DNA: TGCAGCGTTGGTACCGGGACAGGAGACCTCAACACCGGGGAGCTGTTTTTT. Protein: CSVGTGTGDLNTGELFF. The J gene is TRBJ2-2, the V gene TRBV29-1; 8 nucleotides agree with TRBD1. CDR3 size: 17 residues. Trimming at V came to 4 bases and at J to 2 bases, leaving 12 bases not matched to a gene. Germline loops: CDR1 SQVTM, CDR2 ANQGSEA.

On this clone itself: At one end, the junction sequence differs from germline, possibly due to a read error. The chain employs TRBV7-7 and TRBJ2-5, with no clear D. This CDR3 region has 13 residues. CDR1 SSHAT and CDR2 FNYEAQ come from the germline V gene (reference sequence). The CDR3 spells CASSFDQPGTQYF. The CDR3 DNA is TGTGCTAGCAGCTTCGACCAGCCGGGGACCCAGTACTTC.

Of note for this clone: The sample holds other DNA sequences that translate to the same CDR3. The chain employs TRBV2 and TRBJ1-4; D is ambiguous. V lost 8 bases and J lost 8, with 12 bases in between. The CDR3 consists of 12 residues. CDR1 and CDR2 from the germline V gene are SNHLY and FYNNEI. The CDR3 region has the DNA TGTGCCAGCTCCGGCCTGGGGGAAAAACTGTTTTTT. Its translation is CASSGLGEKLFF.

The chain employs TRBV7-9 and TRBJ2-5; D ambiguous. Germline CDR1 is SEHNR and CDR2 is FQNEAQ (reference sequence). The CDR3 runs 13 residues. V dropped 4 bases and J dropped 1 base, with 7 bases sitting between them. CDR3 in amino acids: CASSSHTQETQYF. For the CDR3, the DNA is TGTGCCAGCAGCTCACACACCCAAGAGACCCAGTACTTC.

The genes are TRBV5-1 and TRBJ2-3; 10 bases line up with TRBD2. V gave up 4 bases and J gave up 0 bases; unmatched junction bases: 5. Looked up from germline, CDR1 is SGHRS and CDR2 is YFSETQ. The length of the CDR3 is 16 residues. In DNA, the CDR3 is TGCGCCAGCAGCCAATCAGCGGGGGGGAGCACAGATACGCAGTATTTT. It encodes CASSQSAGGSTDTQYF. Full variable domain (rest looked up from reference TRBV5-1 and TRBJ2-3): KAGVTQTPRYLIKTRGQQVTLSCSPISGHRSVSWYQQTPGQGLQFLFEYFSETQRNKGNFPGRFSGRQFSNSRSEMNVSTLELGDSALYLCASSQSAGGSTDTQYFGPGTRLTVL.

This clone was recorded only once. DNA of the CDR3: TGTGCCACGGGACAGTTCTACGAGCAGTACTTC. Translation gives CATGQFYEQYF. The chain employs TRBV6-1 and TRBJ2-7; 7 bases map to TRBD1. The germline CDR1 and CDR2 sequences are MNHNS and SASEGT. The trim removed 10 bases at V and 3 bases at J, leaving 3 bases unmatched. The length of the CDR3 is 11 residues.

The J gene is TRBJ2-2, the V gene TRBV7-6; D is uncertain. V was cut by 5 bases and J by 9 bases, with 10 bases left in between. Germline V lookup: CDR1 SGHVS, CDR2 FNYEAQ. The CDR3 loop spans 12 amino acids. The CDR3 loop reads CASSNPTRELFF. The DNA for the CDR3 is TGTGCCAGCAGCAATCCGACCAGGGAGCTGTTTTTT.

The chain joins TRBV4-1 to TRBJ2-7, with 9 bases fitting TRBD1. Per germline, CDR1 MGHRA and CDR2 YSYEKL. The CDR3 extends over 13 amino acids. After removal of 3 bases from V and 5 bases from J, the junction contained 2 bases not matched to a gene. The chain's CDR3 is CASSQRTGDEQYF. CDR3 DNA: TGCGCCAGCAGCCAGAGGACAGGGGACGAGCAGTACTTC.

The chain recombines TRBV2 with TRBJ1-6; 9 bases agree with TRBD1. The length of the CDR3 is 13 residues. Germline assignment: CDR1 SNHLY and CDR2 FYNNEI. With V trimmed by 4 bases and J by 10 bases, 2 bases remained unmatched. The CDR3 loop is CASSATGGSPLHF. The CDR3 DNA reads TGTGCCAGCAGTGCGACAGGGGGATCACCCCTCCACTTT.

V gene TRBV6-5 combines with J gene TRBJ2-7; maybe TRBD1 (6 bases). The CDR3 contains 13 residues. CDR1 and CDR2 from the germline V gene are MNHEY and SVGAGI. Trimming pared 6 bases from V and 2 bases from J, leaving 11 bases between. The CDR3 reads CASSPGQPYEQYF. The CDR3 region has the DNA TGTGCCAGCAGCCCCGGACAGCCCTACGAGCAGTACTTC.

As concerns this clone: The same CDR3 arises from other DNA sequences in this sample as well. CDR3: CASSLRDNSYEQYF. In nucleotides, the CDR3 is TGCGCCAGCAGCCTGCGTGACAACTCCTACGAGCAGTACTTC. The V call is TRBV4-1, the J call TRBJ2-7; D is unresolved. The V end was cut by 4 bases, the J end by 0 bases, with 10 bases between. The length of the CDR3 is 14 residues. Germline V CDR1 and CDR2: MGHRA, YSYEKL.

As DNA, the CDR3 is TGTGCCAGCAGTTTGGTTGGACCGTTGATGAACACTGAAGCTTTCTTT. Protein product: CASSLVGPLMNTEAFF. This chain connects TRBV28 to TRBJ1-1; D is ambiguous. CDR3 length: 16 amino acids. Trimming removed 3 bases from V and 0 bases from J, with 14 bases in between. CDR1 and CDR2 from the germline V gene are MDHEN and SYDVKM.

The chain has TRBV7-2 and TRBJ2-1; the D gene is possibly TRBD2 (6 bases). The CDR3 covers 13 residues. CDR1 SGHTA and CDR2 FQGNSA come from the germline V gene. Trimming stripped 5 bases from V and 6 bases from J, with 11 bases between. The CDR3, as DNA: TGTGCCAGCAGCCTGGGACTTTCCAATGAGCAGTTCTTC. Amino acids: CASSLGLSNEQFF. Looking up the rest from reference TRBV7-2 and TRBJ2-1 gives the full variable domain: GAGVSQSPSNKVTEKGKDVELRCDPISGHTALYWYRQSLGQGLEFLIYFQGNSAPDKSGLPSDRFSAERTGGSVSTLTIQRTQQEDSAVYLCASSLGLSNEQFFGPGTRLTVL.

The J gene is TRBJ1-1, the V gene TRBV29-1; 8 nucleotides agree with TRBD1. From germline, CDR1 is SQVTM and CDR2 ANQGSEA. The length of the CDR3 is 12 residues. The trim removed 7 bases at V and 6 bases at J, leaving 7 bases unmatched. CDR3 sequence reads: CSAQTGVPEAFF. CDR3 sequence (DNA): TGCAGCGCCCAGACAGGGGTACCTGAAGCTTTCTTT. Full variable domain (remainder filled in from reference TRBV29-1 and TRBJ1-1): SAVISQKPSRDICQRGTSLTIQCQVDSQVTMMFWYRQQPGQSLTLIATANQGSEATYESGFVIDKFPISRPNLTFSTLTVSNMSPEDSSIYLCSAQTGVPEAFFGQGTRLTVV.

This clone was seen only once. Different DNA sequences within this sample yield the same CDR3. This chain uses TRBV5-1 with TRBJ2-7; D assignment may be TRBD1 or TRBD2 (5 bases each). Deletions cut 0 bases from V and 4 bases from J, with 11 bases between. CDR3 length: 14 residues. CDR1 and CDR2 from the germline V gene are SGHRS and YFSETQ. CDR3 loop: CASSLGGELYEQYF. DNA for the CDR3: TGCGCCAGCAGCTTGGGAGGGGAACTATACGAGCAGTACTTC.

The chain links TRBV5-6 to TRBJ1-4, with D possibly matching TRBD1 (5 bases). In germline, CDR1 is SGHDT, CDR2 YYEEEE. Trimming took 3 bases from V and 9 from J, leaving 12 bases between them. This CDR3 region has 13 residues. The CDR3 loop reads CASSSWGNQKLFF. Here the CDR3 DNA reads TGTGCCAGCAGCTCGTGGGGGAATCAAAAACTGTTTTTT.

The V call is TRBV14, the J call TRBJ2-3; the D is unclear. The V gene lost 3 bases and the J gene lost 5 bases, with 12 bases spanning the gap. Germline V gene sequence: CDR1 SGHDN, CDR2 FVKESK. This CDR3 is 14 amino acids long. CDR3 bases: TGTGCCAGCAGCCACCCCCTCTCGGGAGATACGCAGTATTTT. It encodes CASSHPLSGDTQYF.

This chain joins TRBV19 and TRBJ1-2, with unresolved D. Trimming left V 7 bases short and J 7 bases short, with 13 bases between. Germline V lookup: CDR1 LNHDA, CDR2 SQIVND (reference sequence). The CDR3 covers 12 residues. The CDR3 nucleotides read TGTGCCAGTAATCTTCCGGAGGGTGGCTACACCTTC. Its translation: CASNLPEGGYTF. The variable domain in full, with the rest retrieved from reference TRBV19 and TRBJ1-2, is DGGITQSPKYLFRKEGQNVTLSCEQNLNHDAMYWYRQDPGQGLRLIYYSQIVNDFQKGDIAEGYSVSREKKESFPLTVTSAQKNPTAFYLCASNLPEGGYTFGSGTRLTVV.

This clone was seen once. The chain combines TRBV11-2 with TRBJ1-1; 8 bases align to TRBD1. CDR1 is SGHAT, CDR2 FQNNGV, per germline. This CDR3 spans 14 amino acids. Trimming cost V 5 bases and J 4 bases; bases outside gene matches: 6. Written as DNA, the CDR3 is TGTGCCAGCAGCCCCCATACAGGGGGCACTGAAGCTTTCTTT. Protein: CASSPHTGGTEAFF.

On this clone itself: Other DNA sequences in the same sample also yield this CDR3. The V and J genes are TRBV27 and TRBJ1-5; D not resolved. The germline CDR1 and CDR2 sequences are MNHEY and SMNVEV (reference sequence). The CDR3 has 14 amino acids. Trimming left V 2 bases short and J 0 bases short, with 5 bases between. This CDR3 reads CASSLGSSNQPQHF. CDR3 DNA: TGTGCCAGCAGTTTAGGATCTAGCAATCAGCCCCAGCATTTT.

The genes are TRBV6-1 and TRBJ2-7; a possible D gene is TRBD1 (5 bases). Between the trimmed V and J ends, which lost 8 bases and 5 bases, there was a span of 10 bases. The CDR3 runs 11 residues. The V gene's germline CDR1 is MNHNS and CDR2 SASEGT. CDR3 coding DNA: TGTGCCAGCGGGGCAGAGAACGAGCAGTACTTC. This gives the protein CASGAENEQYF.

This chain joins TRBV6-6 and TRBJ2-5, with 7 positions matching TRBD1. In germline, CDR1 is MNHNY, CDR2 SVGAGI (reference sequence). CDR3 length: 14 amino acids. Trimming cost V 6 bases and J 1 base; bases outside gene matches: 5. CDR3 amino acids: CASSADRAQETQYF. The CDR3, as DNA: TGTGCCAGCAGCGCCGACAGGGCCCAAGAGACCCAGTACTTC.

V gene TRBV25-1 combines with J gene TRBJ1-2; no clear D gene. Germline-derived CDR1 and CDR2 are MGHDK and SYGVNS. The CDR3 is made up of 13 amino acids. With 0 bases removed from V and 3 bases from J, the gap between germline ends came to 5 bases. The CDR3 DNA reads TGTGCCAGCAGTGAATATTTGGACTATGGCTACACCTTC. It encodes CASSEYLDYGYTF.

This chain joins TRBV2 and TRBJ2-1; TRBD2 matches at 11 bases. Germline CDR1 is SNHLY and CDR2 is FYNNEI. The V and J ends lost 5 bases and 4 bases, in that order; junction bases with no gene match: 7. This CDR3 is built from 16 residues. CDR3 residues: CASSLPGLAEYNEQFF. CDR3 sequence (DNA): TGTGCCAGCAGTCTTCCGGGACTAGCGGAGTACAATGAGCAGTTCTTC.

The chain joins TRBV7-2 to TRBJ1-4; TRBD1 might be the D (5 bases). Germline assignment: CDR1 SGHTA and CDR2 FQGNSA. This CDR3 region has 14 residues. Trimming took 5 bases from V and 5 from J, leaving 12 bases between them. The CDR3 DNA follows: TGTGCCAGCAGCCCGGGACCGATGAATGAAAAACTGTTTTTT. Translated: CASSPGPMNEKLFF.

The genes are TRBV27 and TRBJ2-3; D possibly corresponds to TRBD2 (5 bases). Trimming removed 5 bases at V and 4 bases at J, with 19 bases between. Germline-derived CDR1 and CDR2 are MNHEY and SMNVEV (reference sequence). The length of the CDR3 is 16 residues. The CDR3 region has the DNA TGTGCCAGCAGTCAGCTAGCCGTGATGGATCCAGATACGCAGTATTTT. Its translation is CASSQLAVMDPDTQYF.

CDR3 amino acids: CASSYPGTPSSYEQYF. CDR3 nucleotide sequence: TGTGCCAGCAGCTACCCCGGGACCCCAAGCTCCTACGAGCAGTACTTC. This rearrangement joins TRBV7-9 to TRBJ2-7; the D call may be TRBD1 or TRBD2 (5 bases each). Germline CDR1 SEHNR, CDR2 FQNEAQ (reference sequence). The CDR3 totals 16 residues. The V end was cut by 4 bases, the J end by 0 bases, with 16 bases between.

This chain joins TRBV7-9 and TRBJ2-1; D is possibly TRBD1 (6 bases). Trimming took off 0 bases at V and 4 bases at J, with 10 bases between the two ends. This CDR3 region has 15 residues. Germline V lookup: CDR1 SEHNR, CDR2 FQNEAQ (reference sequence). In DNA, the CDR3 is TGTGCCAGCAGCTTAGCTCTAGGACAGTACAATGAGCAGTTCTTC. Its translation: CASSLALGQYNEQFF.

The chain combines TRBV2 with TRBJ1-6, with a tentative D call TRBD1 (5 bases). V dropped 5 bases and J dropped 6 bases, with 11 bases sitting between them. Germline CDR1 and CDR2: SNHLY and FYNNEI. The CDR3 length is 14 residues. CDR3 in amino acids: CASSRDGINSPLHF. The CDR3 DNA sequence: TGTGCCAGCAGTCGGGACGGAATTAATTCACCCCTCCACTTT.

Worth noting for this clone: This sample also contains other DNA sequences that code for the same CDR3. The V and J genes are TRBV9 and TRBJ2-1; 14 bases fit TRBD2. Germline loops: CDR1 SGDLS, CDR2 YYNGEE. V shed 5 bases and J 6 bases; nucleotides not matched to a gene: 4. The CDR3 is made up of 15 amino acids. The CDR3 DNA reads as TGTGCCAGCAGTGCAGGGACTAGCGGGGGCAATGAGCAGTTCTTC. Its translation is CASSAGTSGGNEQFF. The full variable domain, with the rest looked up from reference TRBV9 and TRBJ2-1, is DSGVTQTPKHLITATGQRVTLRCSPRSGDLSVYWYQQSLDQGLQFLIQYYNGEERAKGNILERFSAQQFPDLHSELNLSSLELGDSALYFCASSAGTSGGNEQFFGPGTRLTVL.

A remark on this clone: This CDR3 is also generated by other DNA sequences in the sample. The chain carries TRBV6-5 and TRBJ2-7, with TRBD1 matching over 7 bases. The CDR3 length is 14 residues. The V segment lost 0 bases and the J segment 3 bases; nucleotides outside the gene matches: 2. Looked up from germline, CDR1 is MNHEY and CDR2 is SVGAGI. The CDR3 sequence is CASSYSGTDYEQYF. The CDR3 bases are TGTGCCAGCAGTTACTCCGGGACAGACTACGAGCAGTACTTC.

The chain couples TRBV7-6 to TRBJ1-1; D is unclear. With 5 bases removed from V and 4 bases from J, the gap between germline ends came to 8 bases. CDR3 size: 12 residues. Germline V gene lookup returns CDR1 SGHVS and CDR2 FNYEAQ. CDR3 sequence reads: CASSKTVTEAFF. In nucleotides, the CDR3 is TGTGCCAGCAGCAAAACAGTCACTGAAGCTTTCTTT.